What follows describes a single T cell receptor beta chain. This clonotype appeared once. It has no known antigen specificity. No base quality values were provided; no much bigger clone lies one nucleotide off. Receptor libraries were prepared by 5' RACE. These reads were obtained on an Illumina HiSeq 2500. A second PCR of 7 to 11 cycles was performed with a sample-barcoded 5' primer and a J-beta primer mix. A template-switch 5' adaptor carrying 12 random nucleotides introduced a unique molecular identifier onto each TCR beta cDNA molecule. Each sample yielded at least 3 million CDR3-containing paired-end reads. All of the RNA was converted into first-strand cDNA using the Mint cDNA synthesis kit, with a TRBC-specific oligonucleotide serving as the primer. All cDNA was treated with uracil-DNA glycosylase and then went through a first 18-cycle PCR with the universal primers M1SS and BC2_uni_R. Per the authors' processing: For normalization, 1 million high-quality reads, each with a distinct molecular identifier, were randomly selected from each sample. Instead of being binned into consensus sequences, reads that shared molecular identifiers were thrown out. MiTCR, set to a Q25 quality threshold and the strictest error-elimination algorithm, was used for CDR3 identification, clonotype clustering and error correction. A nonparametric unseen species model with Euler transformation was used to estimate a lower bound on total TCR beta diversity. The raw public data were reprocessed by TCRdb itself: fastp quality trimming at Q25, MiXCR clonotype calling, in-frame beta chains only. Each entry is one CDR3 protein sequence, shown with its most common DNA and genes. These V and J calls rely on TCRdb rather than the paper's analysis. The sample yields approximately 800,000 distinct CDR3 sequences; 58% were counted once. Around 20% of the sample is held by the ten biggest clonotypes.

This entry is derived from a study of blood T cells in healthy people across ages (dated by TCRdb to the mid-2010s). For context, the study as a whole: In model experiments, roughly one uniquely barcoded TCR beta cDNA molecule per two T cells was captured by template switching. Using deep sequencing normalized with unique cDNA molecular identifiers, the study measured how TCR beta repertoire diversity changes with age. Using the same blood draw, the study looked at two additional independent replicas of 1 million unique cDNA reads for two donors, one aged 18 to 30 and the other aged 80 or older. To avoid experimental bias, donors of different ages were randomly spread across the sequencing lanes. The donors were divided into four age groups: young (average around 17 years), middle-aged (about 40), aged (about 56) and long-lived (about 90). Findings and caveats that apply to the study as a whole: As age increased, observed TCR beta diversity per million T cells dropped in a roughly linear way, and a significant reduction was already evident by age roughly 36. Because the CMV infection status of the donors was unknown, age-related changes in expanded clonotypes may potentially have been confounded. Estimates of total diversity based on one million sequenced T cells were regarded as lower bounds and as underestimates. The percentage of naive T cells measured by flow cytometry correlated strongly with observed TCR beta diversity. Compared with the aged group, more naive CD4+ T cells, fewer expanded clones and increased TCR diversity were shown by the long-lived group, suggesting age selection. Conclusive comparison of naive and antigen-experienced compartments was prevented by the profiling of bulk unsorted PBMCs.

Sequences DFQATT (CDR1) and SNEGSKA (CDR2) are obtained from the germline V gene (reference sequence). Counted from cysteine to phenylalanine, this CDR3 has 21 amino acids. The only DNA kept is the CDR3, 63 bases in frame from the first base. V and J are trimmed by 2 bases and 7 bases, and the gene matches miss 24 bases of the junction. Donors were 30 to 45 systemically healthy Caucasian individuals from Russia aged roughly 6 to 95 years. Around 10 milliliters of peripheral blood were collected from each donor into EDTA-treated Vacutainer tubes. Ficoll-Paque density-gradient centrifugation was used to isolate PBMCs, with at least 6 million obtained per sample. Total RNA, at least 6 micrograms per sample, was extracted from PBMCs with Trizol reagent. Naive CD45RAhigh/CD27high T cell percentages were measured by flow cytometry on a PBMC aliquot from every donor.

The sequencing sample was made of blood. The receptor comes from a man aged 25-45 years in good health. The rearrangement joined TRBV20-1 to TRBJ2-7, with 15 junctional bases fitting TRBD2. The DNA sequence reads TGCAGTGCTAGATCGGGACTAGCGGGAGGCCCGGTGGGTCGCTCACCACGAGAGCAGTACTTC. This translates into CSARSGLAGGPVGRSPREQYF.